The clone carrying this T cell receptor beta chain was found many times. The sample is drawn from a study of T cells in Graves' hyperthyroidism and ophthalmopathy. The ends were cut back, 4 bases at V and 5 bases at J, with 21 bases in the middle. The CDR3 covers 15 residues. Germline V gene data show CDR1 as SQVTM and CDR2 as ANQGSEA. The investigators amplified TCR beta CDR3 regions from RNA transcripts. Primed by the HTBI set, a first-round RT-PCR was run on the TCR CDR3. TCRdb re-analysed the multiplex PCR reads in MiXCR, keeping a single row per CDR3 protein. Among under 600,000 distinct CDR3 sequences listed, around 16% were seen once.

J is TRBJ2-7 and V is TRBV29-1; perhaps D is TRBD1 or TRBD2 (6 bases each). This receptor was obtained from a middle-aged woman with Graves' ophthalmopathy. Specimen: blood. CDR3 region: CSVGAVGGRANEQYF. CDR3 DNA sequence: TGCAGCGTTGGCGCTGTGGGGGGCAGGGCTAACGAGCAGTACTTC.